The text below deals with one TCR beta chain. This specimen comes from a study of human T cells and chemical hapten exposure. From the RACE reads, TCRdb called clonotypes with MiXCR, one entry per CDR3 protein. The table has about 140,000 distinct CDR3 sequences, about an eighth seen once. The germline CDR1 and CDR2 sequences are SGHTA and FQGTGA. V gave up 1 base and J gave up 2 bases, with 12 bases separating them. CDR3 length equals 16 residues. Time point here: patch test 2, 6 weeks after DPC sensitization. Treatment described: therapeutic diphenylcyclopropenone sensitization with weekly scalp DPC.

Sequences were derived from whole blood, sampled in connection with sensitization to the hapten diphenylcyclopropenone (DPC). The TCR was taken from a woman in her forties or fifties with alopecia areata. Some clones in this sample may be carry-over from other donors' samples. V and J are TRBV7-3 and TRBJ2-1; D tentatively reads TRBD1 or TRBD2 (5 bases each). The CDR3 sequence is CASSLRGAATYNEQFF. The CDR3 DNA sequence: TGTGCCAGCAGCTTAAGAGGGGCCGCTACCTACAATGAGCAGTTCTTC.